Described below is a single T cell receptor beta chain sequence and its context. The target antigen is unknown. These data come from a study of CD8 T cells in ankylosing spondylitis. Quantitative barcoded 5'-RACE was used to prepare TCR beta libraries. MiXCR, applied by TCRdb to the 5' RACE reads, yields one record per CDR3 protein. The table lists 80,000 to 90,000 distinct CDR3 sequences, 27% of them singletons. The study's findings and limits: In peripheral blood, disease-linked CD8+ clones occurred at relatively low frequencies.

This CDR3 spans 15 amino acids. Germline-derived CDR1 and CDR2 are DFQATT and SNEGSKA (reference sequence). V was trimmed by 5 bases and J by 4 bases, leaving 20 bases between them. The genes are TRBV20-1 and TRBJ2-5, with D perhaps TRBD1 or TRBD2 (6 bases each). Sequences were obtained from blood, either unsorted or a sorted T cell fraction (not recorded which). The clonotype comes from a male donor with ankylosing spondylitis or in good health (not recorded which). The CDR3 DNA follows: TGCAGTGCTCCCCGTTTAGGGGGAGGACGAGAGACCCAGTACTTC. This gives the protein CSAPRLGGGRETQYF.